This T cell receptor (beta chain) was captured in a study of cytomegalovirus exposure and HLA in healthy donors. As for the study in general: Tens of millions of unique TCRs from HLA-typed donors made up an early data release.

Findings and caveats of the study: Many donors shared some public TCRs, even though most TCR sequences were rare.

Worth noting for this clone: Its antigen is as yet unknown.

PCR used 60 Vbeta primers and 13 Jbeta primers. Assay used: immunoSEQ multiplex PCR; TCRdb lists only in-frame clones, some missing. Counted here are under 200,000 clones, about 75% occurring once; the ten biggest clones make up 4.9%. Germline CDR1 LGHNT, CDR2 FRNRAP. V was clipped by 6 bases and J by 1 base; unmatched bases: 10. This CDR3 has 17 residues. This sequence joins TRBV12-5 and TRBJ1-3; 9 bases are a match to TRBD1. The sequence was obtained from a male donor in good health and CMV-seronegative. Specimen: PBMCs. The CDR3 sequence: CASGHTGTGYSGNTIYF. The DNA of the CDR3 is TGTGCTAGTGGCCACACCGGGACAGGGTATTCTGGAAACACCATATATTTT.